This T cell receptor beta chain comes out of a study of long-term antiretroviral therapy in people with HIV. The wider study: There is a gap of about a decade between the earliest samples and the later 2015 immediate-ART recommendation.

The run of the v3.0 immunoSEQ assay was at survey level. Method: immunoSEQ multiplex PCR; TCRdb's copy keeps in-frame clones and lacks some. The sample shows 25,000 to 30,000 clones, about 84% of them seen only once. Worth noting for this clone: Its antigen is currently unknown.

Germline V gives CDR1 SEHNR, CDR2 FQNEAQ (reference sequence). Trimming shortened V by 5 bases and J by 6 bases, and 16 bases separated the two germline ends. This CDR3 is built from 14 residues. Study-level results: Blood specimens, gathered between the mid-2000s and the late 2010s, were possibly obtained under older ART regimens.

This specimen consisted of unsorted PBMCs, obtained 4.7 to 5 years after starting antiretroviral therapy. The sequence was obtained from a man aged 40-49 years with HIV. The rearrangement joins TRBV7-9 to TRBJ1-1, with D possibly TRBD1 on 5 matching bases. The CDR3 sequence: CASSPHFGTAEAFF. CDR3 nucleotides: TGTGCCAGCAGCCCTCATTTCGGGACGGCTGAAGCTTTCTTT.